These 29 T cell receptor beta chains share one sample of origin, sequenced in a study of regulatory T cells in long-lasting Graves disease. The time point was: newly diagnosed GD, antithyroid drugs for less than 3 months. The TCR library used RNA extracted from PBMCs. Arm-PCR with iRepertoire HTBI primers amplified the CDR3 regions for these TCR beta libraries. TCRdb analysed the multiplex PCR reads with MiXCR anew, one entry per CDR3 protein. The table has approximately 310,000 distinct CDR3 sequences, more than 15% seen once. The specimen was peripheral blood mononuclear cells (PBMCs), collected at new diagnosis, from a patient treated with antithyroid drugs. These receptors were collected from a female donor with Graves disease.

In this sample, this clonotype turned up many times. The chain has TRBV2 and TRBJ2-7; TRBD2 aligns across 11 bases. The germline gives CDR1 SNHLY, CDR2 FYNNEI. The CDR3 extends over 18 amino acids. The trim removed 7 bases at V and 6 bases at J, leaving 20 bases unmatched. CDR3 DNA: TGTGCCAGCACCGGCCCAGGATCCGCAACTAGCGGGAGAGGCGAGCAGTACTTC. Its protein product is CASTGPGSATSGRGEQYF.

The V call is TRBV24-1, the J call TRBJ1-3, with D possibly being TRBD1 (5 bases). The CDR3 extends over 14 amino acids. CDR1 KGHDR and CDR2 SFDVKD come from the germline V gene. Trimming took off 4 bases at V and 3 bases at J, with 9 bases between the two ends. The chain's CDR3 is CATSDPTDGNTIYF. CDR3 DNA sequence: TGTGCCACCAGTGACCCGACAGATGGAAACACCATATATTTT.

This clonotype was detected many times. The V and J genes are TRBV12-3 or TRBV12-4 and TRBJ1-2; D might be TRBD1 (5 bases). The V end was cut by 3 bases, the J end by 4 bases, with 9 bases between. The CDR3 has 13 amino acids. The CDR3 loop is CASSFEGFYGYTF. As DNA, the CDR3 is TGTGCCAGCAGTTTCGAGGGGTTCTATGGCTACACCTTC.

The chain has TRBV7-2 and TRBJ2-7, with D possibly matching TRBD2 (5 bases). Germline CDR1 is SGHTA and CDR2 is FQGNSA. The CDR3 contains 16 residues. V lost 2 bases, J lost 3 bases, and 17 bases lay in between. The CDR3 DNA reads TGTGCCAGCAGCTTAATGCGGGTGTCTTTAGGCTACGAGCAGTACTTC. Translating gives CASSLMRVSLGYEQYF.

The chain couples TRBV9 to TRBJ2-3; maybe TRBD2 (6 bases). The CDR3 is 14 amino acids. Looked up from germline, CDR1 is SGDLS and CDR2 is YYNGEE. V was clipped by 4 bases and J by 6 bases, with 15 bases between them. The CDR3 reads CASSRPGTWDTQYF. The CDR3 DNA follows: TGTGCCAGCAGCCGTCCCGGGACTTGGGATACGCAGTATTTT.

In this sample, this clonotype turned up a few times. A much larger clone lies a single base off, so this may be a read error. The chain links TRBV6-1 to TRBJ2-2; no definite D call. The CDR3 runs to 17 residues. The germline V gene encodes CDR1 MNHNS and CDR2 SASEGT. The germline V and J ends were trimmed by 6 bases and 0 bases, with 17 bases remaining between them. CDR3 sequence reads: CASREAENPTNTGELFF. The DNA of the CDR3 is TGTGCCAGCAGAGAGGCGGAGAATCCCACGAACACCGGGGAGCTGTTTTTT.

This clonotype has a count of ten or more. V is TRBV25-1 and J is TRBJ2-7, with D perhaps matching TRBD1 (5 bases). Germline values: CDR1 MGHDK, CDR2 SYGVNS. Trimming cost V 3 bases and J 0 bases, with 18 bases left between them. The CDR3 covers 17 residues. CDR3 protein: CASSESDRLSLSYEQYF. CDR3 DNA sequence: TGTGCCAGCAGTGAGTCCGACAGATTAAGTCTCTCCTACGAGCAGTACTTC.

Points on this clonotype: With a far larger clone one base away, a read error is the likely cause. The CDR3: CASSFQTSRDAYNVQFF. CDR3 coding DNA: TGTGCCAGCAGTTTTCAAACTTCGAGGGACGCTTACAATGTGCAGTTCTTC. The rearrangement links TRBV11-2 to TRBJ2-1; perhaps D is TRBD1 or TRBD2 (5 bases each). This CDR3 comprises 17 residues. Per the germline V gene, CDR1 is SGHAT and CDR2 is FQNNGV.

This clonotype was detected many times. The chain links TRBV20-1 to TRBJ2-3, with D uncertain. The V end lost 0 bases, the J end lost 0 bases, and 13 bases lay between the germline ends. CDR1 and CDR2 from the germline V gene are DFQATT and SNEGSKA (reference sequence). The CDR3 length is 16 residues. This chain's CDR3 is CSARDSAEISTDTQYF. DNA of the CDR3: TGCAGTGCTAGAGATTCTGCCGAGATCAGCACAGATACGCAGTATTTT.

This clonotype was picked up many times. The chain links TRBV2 to TRBJ2-3; D uncertain. V was pared by 5 bases and J by 4 bases, with 7 bases between. Germline lookup yields CDR1 SNHLY and CDR2 FYNNEI. The length of the CDR3 is 12 residues. The CDR3 loop is CASSQIPDTQYF. The CDR3, as DNA: TGTGCCAGCAGTCAAATCCCAGATACGCAGTATTTT. The complete variable domain, with remaining parts taken from reference TRBV2 and TRBJ2-3, reads EPEVTQTPSHQVTQMGQEVILRCVPISNHLYFYWYRQILGQKVEFLVSFYNNEISEKSEIFDDQFSVERPDGSNFTLKIRSTKLEDSAMYFCASSQIPDTQYFGPGTRLTVL.

CDR3 bases: TGTGCCAGCTCACCACAGGGGCCTAGTGGGGCCAACGTCCTGACTTTC. It encodes CASSPQGPSGANVLTF. V gene TRBV18 combines with J gene TRBJ2-6; D might be TRBD1 (5 bases). V gave up 1 base and J gave up 3 bases, with 10 bases separating them. The length of the CDR3 is 16 residues. The germline V gene encodes CDR1 KGHSH and CDR2 LQKENI.

This clonotype was recorded a few times. Given a much more abundant clone one base away, this may be a read error. The CDR3 is CASKSRIGKNIQYF. CDR3 DNA sequence: TGTGCCAGCAAAAGCAGGATAGGCAAAAACATTCAGTACTTC. This chain connects TRBV2 to TRBJ2-4; D unresolved. The germline V gene encodes CDR1 SNHLY and CDR2 FYNNEI. Between the trimmed V and J ends, which lost 7 bases and 3 bases, there was a span of 13 bases. This CDR3 contains 14 residues.

This clonotype was counted ten times or more. The rearrangement joins TRBV20-1 to TRBJ2-4; 9 bases fit TRBD2. The CDR3 runs to 14 residues. From germline, CDR1 is DFQATT and CDR2 SNEGSKA (reference sequence). V shed 6 bases, J shed 5 bases, and the junction held 8 bases outside the gene matches. The CDR3 sequence is CSATTGTSQNIQYF. The CDR3 DNA is TGCAGTGCGACTACCGGGACTAGCCAAAACATTCAGTACTTC.

This clonotype was recorded at least ten times. The chain has TRBV5-1 and TRBJ2-3; no definite D call. The germline V and J ends were trimmed by 6 bases and 0 bases, with 14 bases remaining between them. The CDR3 loop spans 15 amino acids. CDR1 SGHRS and CDR2 YFSETQ come from the germline V gene. The CDR3 spells CASKPAYTSTDTQYF. The CDR3, as DNA: TGCGCCAGCAAGCCGGCCTATACTAGCACAGATACGCAGTATTTT. The variable domain in full, completed from reference TRBV5-1 and TRBJ2-3, reads KAGVTQTPRYLIKTRGQQVTLSCSPISGHRSVSWYQQTPGQGLQFLFEYFSETQRNKGNFPGRFSGRQFSNSRSEMNVSTLELGDSALYLCASKPAYTSTDTQYFGPGTRLTVL.

This clonotype was seen many times. The chain links TRBV12-3 or TRBV12-4 to TRBJ1-2, with D perhaps TRBD1 (5 bases). The CDR3 extends over 13 amino acids. Trimming shortened V by 3 bases and J by 8 bases, and 13 bases separated the two germline ends. The CDR3 here is CASSFWGREGYTF. CDR3 nucleotides: TGTGCCAGCAGTTTTTGGGGGAGGGAAGGCTACACCTTC.

This clonotype was recorded a few times. The chain joins TRBV30 to TRBJ2-2, with D maybe TRBD2 (5 bases). Germline CDR1 GTSNPN, CDR2 SVGIG (reference sequence). The CDR3 sequence is 14 residues long. V gave up 3 bases and J gave up 0 bases, with 8 bases separating them. CDR3 nucleotides: TGTGCCTGGAGGCGGGTCCCGAACACCGGGGAGCTGTTTTTT. Translation gives CAWRRVPNTGELFF.

Many counts were recorded for this clonotype. The J gene is TRBJ2-2, the V gene TRBV7-3; D gene unclear. From germline, CDR1 is SGHTA and CDR2 FQGTGA. Deletions cut 2 bases from V and 7 bases from J, with 5 bases between. This CDR3 has 12 residues. The CDR3 DNA sequence: TGTGCCAGCAGCTTAGCCAACGGGGAGCTGTTTTTT. It is translated as CASSLANGELFF.

This chain connects TRBV5-1 to TRBJ2-2; 8 positions match TRBD2. Germline-derived CDR1 and CDR2 are SGHRS and YFSETQ. This CDR3 contains 16 residues. V was pared by 7 bases and J by 5 bases, with 13 bases of the junction left unmatched. Written as DNA, the CDR3 is TGCGCCAGCGCCCGTGGAAACGCGGGAGGTACCGGGGAGCTGTTTTTT. Amino acid sequence: CASARGNAGGTGELFF.

This clonotype was picked up many times. The rearrangement links TRBV3-1 to TRBJ1-4; no clear D. V lost 4 bases and J lost 0, with 18 bases in between. This CDR3 is built from 18 residues. Germline V gives CDR1 LGHDT, CDR2 YNNKEL (reference sequence). This CDR3 is CASSPTGRRSATNEKLFF. The CDR3, as DNA: TGTGCCAGCAGCCCCACGGGGAGACGTTCTGCAACTAATGAAAAACTGTTTTTT.

In this sample, this clonotype turned up many times. J is TRBJ1-5 and V is TRBV7-9; D is uncertain. The CDR3 runs to 16 residues. CDR1 and CDR2 (germline): SEHNR, FQNEAQ (reference sequence). Trimming pared 5 bases from V and 0 bases from J, leaving 14 bases between. The CDR3 coding sequence is TGTGCCAGCAGCCCGGGGTGGAGGGATAGCAATCAGCCCCAGCATTTT. This codes for CASSPGWRDSNQPQHF.

Ten or more counts support this clonotype. The V gene is TRBV27, the J gene TRBJ2-3; no definite D call. The CDR3 has 14 residues. Germline CDR1 is MNHEY and CDR2 is SMNVEV (reference sequence). V lost 2 bases, J lost 4 bases, and 10 bases lay in between. CDR3 sequence reads: CASSLVFGADTQYF. CDR3 nucleotides: TGTGCCAGCAGTTTAGTCTTCGGCGCAGATACGCAGTATTTT.

This clonotype was seen many times. The rearrangement joins TRBV5-5 to TRBJ1-1; D may be TRBD1 (6 bases). The CDR3 is 15 amino acids. The germline V and J ends were trimmed by 1 base and 2 bases, with 12 bases remaining between them. Germline CDR1 and CDR2: SGHKS and YYEKEE (reference sequence). CDR3 protein: CASSLSPGQNTEAFF. The DNA for the CDR3 is TGTGCCAGCAGCTTGTCCCCGGGACAAAACACTGAAGCTTTCTTT.

The sample holds many counts of this clonotype. V usage is TRBV2 and J usage is TRBJ2-2; 12 nucleotides align to TRBD2. In germline, CDR1 is SNHLY, CDR2 FYNNEI. V shed 4 bases, J shed 7 bases, and the junction held 7 bases outside the gene matches. There are 16 residues in the CDR3. CDR3 sequence (DNA): TGTGCCAGCAGTGCGACTAGCGGGAGATTTGGCGGGGAGCTGTTTTTT. Translation: CASSATSGRFGGELFF.

On this clonotype itself: A read error may be the cause here, since a much bigger clone is one base away. V usage is TRBV20-1 and J usage is TRBJ2-7, with D possibly matching TRBD2 (6 bases). V shed 1 base and J shed 6 bases, with 16 bases lying between them. CDR3 length equals 14 residues. Germline V gene sequence: CDR1 DFQATT, CDR2 SNEGSKA (reference sequence). The CDR3: CSARAGSGPCEQYF. The CDR3 DNA sequence: TGCAGTGCTAGAGCCGGTAGCGGCCCCTGCGAGCAGTACTTC.

At least ten counts were recorded for this clonotype. J is TRBJ2-1 and V is TRBV7-3; 9 bases agree with TRBD2. J lost 6 bases, V lost 5 bases, and 8 bases had no gene match. Looked up from germline, CDR1 is SGHTA and CDR2 is FQGTGA. The CDR3 totals 15 residues. The CDR3 loop is CASSAGTSWVNEQFF. The CDR3 DNA sequence: TGTGCCAGCAGCGCCGGGACTAGCTGGGTCAATGAGCAGTTCTTC.

Ten or more counts support this clonotype. The junction departs from germline at one end; a sequencing error may be responsible. This chain uses TRBV2 with TRBJ2-1; D unclear. The CDR3 runs 16 residues. Per the germline V gene, CDR1 is SNHLY and CDR2 is FYNNEI. In DNA form, the CDR3 reads TGTGCCAGCAGTGGAGGTCGTGAGTCCCTCTACAATGAGCAGCTCTTC. This translates into CASSGGRESLYNEQLF.

In the case of this clonotype: Germline and junction disagree at one end, which may indicate a read error. V gene TRBV28 combines with J gene TRBJ2-1; 12 nucleotides line up with TRBD2. The germline gives CDR1 MDHEN, CDR2 SYDVKM. The CDR3 sequence is 17 residues long. The DNA of the CDR3 is TGTGCCAGCGTACCGGGACTAGCGGGCCGCTCCTACAATGAGCAATTCTTC. It translates to CASVPGLAGRSYNEQFF.

This clonotype showed up just a few times. This rearrangement joins TRBV3-1 to TRBJ2-2, with D perhaps being TRBD1 or TRBD2 (5 bases each). Germline V lookup: CDR1 LGHDT, CDR2 YNNKEL (reference sequence). Trimming left V 4 bases short and J 3 bases short, with 15 bases between. The CDR3 totals 16 residues. In DNA form, the CDR3 reads TGTGCCAGCAGCCTTTATCCAGGGACCCACACCGGGGAGCTGTTTTTT. The encoded protein is CASSLYPGTHTGELFF.

CDR3 DNA sequence: TGTGCCTGGAGTGTGGGACTAGGGGAATTAGGGCAGTTCTTC. Translating it yields CAWSVGLGELGQFF. V usage is TRBV30 and J usage is TRBJ2-1, with TRBD2 identical over 8 bases. The CDR3 covers 14 residues. V shed 0 bases, J shed 12 bases, and the junction held 10 bases outside the gene matches. The germline V gene encodes CDR1 GTSNPN and CDR2 SVGIG (reference sequence).